This T cell receptor (beta chain) was observed in a study of blood T cells in healthy people across ages. A J-beta primer mix and a sample-barcoded 5' primer were used in a second PCR of roughly 6 to 11 cycles. Every sample gave at least 3 million paired-end reads containing CDR3. TCRdb re-called the 5' RACE reads through MiXCR, storing one row per CDR3 protein. The data show fewer than 950,000 distinct CDR3 sequences, with under 40% seen just once and 10% to 15% held by the top ten. This CDR3 is built from 13 residues. Germline CDR1 and CDR2: ENHRY and SYGVKD. The J segment lost 6 bases and the V segment lost 4 bases, leaving 2 bases of the junction unmatched. A few counts support this clonotype.

The chain carries TRBV10-3 and TRBJ1-1; 10 bases map to TRBD1. Material for sequencing was blood. This receptor was taken from a man between 18 and 29 years old in good health. Here the CDR3 DNA reads TGTGCCATCAGTGGACAGGGGGCGCCTGAAGCTTTCTTT. It is translated as CAISGQGAPEAFF.